The text below deals with one T cell receptor beta chain. Its antigen remains unknown. These data come from a study of cytomegalovirus exposure and HLA in healthy donors. Germline CDR1 is MNHEY and CDR2 is SVGAGI. J lost 4 bases, V lost 5 bases, and 5 bases had no gene match. The CDR3 loop spans 14 amino acids. PCR primers comprised 60 Vbeta and 13 Jbeta primers. The data were produced by immunoSEQ multiplex PCR, yet TCRdb's version contains in-frame clones alone and is incomplete. This sample has 100,000 to 120,000 clones, with about 13% found just once. Study-wide points: Altogether, some 160 TCR beta chains were recorded as cytomegalovirus-associated.

The chain links TRBV6-5 to TRBJ2-7; TRBD2 aligns across 10 bases. This clonotype was obtained from a man aged 35 to 55 in good health and CMV-seropositive. Sequencing was performed on PBMCs. The CDR3 region has the DNA TGTGCCAGCAGTCGGACTAGCGGAACATACGAGCAGTACTTC. This codes for CASSRTSGTYEQYF.